This T cell receptor (beta chain) was identified in a study of blood T cell repertoires in COVID-19. Turning to the study itself: PBMCs, B-cell-depleted T cells, or T cells provided the cDNA or gDNA that made up the material.

Original methodology: For nucleated cells, counts were estimated from reference gene primer amplification. Using immunoSEQ multiplex PCR, the repertoire was profiled, and TCRdb retains in-frame clones only, with some absent. Clone size and the V and J calls come from that table; the DNA yielded D and trimming. Seen here are fewer than 350,000 clones, 90% observed once, and the top ten hold roughly 7.3%. This CDR3 region has 13 residues. Sequenced input: peripheral blood. The J gene is TRBJ2-3, the V gene TRBV21-1; TRBD2, the table's D call, was not compared with the DNA. TRBV21-1 is tagged as a pseudogene. This TCR came from a woman aged 30 to 39 with COVID-19, enrolled during active disease. In DNA form, the CDR3 reads TGTGCCAGCAGCAAGGACTCCACAGATACGCAGTATTTT. It translates to CASSKDSTDTQYF.